The sequence of this TCR beta chain was determined in a study of siplizumab effects on memory and regulatory T cells. V was clipped by 5 bases and J by 0 bases, with 10 bases between them. CDR1 SEHNR and CDR2 FQNEAQ come from the germline V gene (reference sequence). The CDR3 has 15 amino acids. TCRdb keeps only in-frame clones here, not all; method: immunoSEQ multiplex PCR. This table has tens of thousands of clones, 83% appearing once. The source is a human donor in good health. The source material was memory CD4+ T cells sorted from blood. The chain employs TRBV7-9 and TRBJ2-2, with D possibly being TRBD1 (6 bases). The CDR3 region is CASSRTAANTGELFF. Here the CDR3 DNA reads TGTGCCAGCAGCCGGACAGCCGCGAACACCGGGGAGCTGTTTTTT.